This TCR beta chain comes out of a study of T cell changes during pregnancy in multiple sclerosis. This clone was observed a single time. There are 15 residues in the CDR3. The germline CDR1 and CDR2 sequences are SGHTA and FQGTGA. V was cut by 5 bases and J by 5 bases, with 18 bases left in between. Measured with immunoSEQ multiplex PCR; TCRdb has only the in-frame clones, and not every one. Among 45,000 or so clones listed, approximately 96% were seen once. V usage is TRBV7-3 and J usage is TRBJ1-1; perhaps TRBD1 as D (5 bases). The sample was peripheral blood, taken in the second trimester of pregnancy. The receptor was derived from a female donor with multiple sclerosis, enrolled in a pregnancy study. For the CDR3, the DNA is TGTGCCAGCAGCCCAAGATCAGGGAAAGGGACTGAAGCTTTCTTT. This codes for CASSPRSGKGTEAFF.